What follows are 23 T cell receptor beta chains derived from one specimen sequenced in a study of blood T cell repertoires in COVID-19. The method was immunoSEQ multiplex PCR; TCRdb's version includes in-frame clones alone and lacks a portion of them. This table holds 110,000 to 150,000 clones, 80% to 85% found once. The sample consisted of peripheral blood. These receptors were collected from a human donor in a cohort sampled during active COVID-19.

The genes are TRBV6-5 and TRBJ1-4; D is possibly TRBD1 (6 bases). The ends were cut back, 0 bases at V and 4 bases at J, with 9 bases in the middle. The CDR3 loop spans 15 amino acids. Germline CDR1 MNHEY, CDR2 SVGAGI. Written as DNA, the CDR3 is TGTGCCAGCAGTTACTCCGGGACAAGTAATGAAAAACTGTTTTTT. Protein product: CASSYSGTSNEKLFF.

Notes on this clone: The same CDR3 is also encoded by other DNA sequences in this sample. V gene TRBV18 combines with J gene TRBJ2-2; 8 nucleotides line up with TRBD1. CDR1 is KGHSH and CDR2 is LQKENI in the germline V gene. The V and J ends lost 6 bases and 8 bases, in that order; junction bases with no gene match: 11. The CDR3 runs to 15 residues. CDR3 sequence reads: CASSRDRSSTGELFF. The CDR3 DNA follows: TGTGCCAGCTCCCGGGACAGGTCAAGCACTGGGGAGCTGTTTTTT.

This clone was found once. This CDR3 reads CASRRQGSYEQYF. Written as DNA, the CDR3 is TGTGCCAGCAGGAGACAGGGGTCCTACGAGCAGTACTTC. This chain links TRBV28 with TRBJ2-7; 8 bases align to TRBD1. This CDR3 contains 13 residues. Germline V gene sequence: CDR1 MDHEN, CDR2 SYDVKM. J was trimmed by 1 base and V by 6 bases; bases with no gene match: 2.

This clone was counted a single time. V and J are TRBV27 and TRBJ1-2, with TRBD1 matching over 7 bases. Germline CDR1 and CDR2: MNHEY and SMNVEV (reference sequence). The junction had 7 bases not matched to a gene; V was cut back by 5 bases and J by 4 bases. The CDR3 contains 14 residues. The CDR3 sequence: CASSPRQGSYGYTF. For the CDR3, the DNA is TGTGCCAGCAGTCCCCGACAGGGTTCCTATGGCTACACCTTC.

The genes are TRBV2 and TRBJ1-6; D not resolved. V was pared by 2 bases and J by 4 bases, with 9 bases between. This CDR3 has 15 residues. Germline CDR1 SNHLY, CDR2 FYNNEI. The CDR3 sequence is CASSESGPYNSPLHF. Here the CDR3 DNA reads TGTGCCAGCAGTGAAAGTGGCCCTTATAATTCACCCCTCCACTTT.

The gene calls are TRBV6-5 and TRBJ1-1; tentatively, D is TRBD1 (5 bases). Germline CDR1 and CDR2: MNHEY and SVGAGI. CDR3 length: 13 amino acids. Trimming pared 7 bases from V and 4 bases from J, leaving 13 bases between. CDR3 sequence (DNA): TGTGCCAGCACCCCAGGGTGGGCCACTGAAGCTTTCTTT. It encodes CASTPGWATEAFF.

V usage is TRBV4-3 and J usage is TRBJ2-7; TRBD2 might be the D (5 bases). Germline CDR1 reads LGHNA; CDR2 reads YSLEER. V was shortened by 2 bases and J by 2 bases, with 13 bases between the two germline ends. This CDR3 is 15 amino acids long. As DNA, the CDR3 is TGCGCCAGCAGCCAAACCCTGGGGAGTACCTACGAGCAGTACTTC. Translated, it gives CASSQTLGSTYEQYF.

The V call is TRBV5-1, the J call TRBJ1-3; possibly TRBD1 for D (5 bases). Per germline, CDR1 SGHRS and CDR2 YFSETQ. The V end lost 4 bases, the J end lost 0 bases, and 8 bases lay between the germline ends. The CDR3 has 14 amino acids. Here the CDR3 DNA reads TGCGCCAGCAGCGTGGACATCTCTGGAAACACCATATATTTT. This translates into CASSVDISGNTIYF.

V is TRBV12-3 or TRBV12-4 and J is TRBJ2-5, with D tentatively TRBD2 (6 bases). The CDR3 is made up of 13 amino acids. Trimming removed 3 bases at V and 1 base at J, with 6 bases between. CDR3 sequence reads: CASSLGGQETQYF. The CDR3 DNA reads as TGTGCCAGCAGTTTGGGGGGCCAAGAGACCCAGTACTTC.

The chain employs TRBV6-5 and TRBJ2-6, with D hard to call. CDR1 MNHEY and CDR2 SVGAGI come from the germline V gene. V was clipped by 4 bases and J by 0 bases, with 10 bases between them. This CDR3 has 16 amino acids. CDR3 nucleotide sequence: TGTGCCAGCAGTTGGAGCCGATCCTCTGGGGCCAACGTCCTGACTTTC. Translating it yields CASSWSRSSGANVLTF.

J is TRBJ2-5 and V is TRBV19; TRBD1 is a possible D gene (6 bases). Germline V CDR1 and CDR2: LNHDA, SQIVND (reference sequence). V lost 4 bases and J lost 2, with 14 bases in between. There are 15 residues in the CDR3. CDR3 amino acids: CASSTTQGFQETQYF. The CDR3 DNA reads TGTGCCAGTAGTACAACACAGGGTTTTCAAGAGACCCAGTACTTC. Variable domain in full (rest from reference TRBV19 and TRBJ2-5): DGGITQSPKYLFRKEGQNVTLSCEQNLNHDAMYWYRQDPGQGLRLIYYSQIVNDFQKGDIAEGYSVSREKKESFPLTVTSAQKNPTAFYLCASSTTQGFQETQYFGPGTRLLVL.

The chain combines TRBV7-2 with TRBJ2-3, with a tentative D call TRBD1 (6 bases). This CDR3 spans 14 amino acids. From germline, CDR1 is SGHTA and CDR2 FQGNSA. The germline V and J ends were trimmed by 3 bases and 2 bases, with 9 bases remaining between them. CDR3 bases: TGTGCCAGCAGCTTGATGGGGGCCACAGATACGCAGTATTTT. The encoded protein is CASSLMGATDTQYF.

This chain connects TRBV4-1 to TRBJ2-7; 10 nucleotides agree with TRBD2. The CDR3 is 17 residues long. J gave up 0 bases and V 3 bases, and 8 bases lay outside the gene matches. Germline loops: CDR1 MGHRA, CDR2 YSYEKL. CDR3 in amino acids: CASSHGVLAGGSYEQYF. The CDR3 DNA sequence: TGCGCCAGCAGCCACGGTGTCTTAGCGGGAGGCTCCTACGAGCAGTACTTC.

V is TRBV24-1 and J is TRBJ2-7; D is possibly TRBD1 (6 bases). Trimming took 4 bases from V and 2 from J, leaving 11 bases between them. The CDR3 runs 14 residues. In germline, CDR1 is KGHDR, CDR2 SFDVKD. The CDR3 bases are TGTGCCACCAGTGACGCGACAGGTACCTACGAGCAGTACTTC. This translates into CATSDATGTYEQYF.

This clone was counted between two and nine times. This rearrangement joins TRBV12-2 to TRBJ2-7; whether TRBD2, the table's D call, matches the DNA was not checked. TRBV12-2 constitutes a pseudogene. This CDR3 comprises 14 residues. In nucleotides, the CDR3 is TGTGCAAGTCGCTTAGCCTGGCGGGAATACGAGCAGTACTTC. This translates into CASRLAWREYEQYF.

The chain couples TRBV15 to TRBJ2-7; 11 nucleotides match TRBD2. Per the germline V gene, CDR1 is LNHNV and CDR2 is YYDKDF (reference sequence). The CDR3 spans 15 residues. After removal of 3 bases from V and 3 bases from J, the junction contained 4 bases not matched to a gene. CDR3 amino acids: CATSRMTSGVYEQYF. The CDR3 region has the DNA TGTGCCACCAGCAGGATGACTAGCGGGGTCTACGAGCAGTACTTC.

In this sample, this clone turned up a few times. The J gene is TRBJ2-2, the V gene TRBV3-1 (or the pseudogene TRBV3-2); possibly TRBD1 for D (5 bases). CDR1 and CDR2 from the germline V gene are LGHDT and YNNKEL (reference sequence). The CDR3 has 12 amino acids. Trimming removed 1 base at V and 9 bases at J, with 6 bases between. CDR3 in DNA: TGTGCCAGCAGCCAAGCAGGGAGGGAGCTGTTTTTT. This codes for CASSQAGRELFF.

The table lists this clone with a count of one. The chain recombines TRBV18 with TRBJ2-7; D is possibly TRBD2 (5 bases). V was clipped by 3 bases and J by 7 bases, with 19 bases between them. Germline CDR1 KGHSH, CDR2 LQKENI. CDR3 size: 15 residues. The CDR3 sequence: CASSPQASSAGEQYF. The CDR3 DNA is TGTGCCAGCTCACCTCAGGCTAGTAGCGCCGGTGAGCAGTACTTC.

CDR3 amino acids: CASSQGGIKDTQYF. For the CDR3, the DNA is TGCGCCAGCAGCCAAGGAGGGATTAAAGATACGCAGTATTTT. The chain carries TRBV4-1 and TRBJ2-3, with a possible D match to TRBD2 (5 bases). V was trimmed by 1 base and J by 5 bases, leaving 10 bases between them. CDR3 length: 14 amino acids. CDR1 is MGHRA and CDR2 is YSYEKL in the germline V gene.

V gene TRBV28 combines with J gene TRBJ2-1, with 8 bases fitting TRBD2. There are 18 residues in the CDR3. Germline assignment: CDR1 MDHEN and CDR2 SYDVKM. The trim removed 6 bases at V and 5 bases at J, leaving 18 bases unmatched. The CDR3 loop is CASSPPPEGTRGNNEQFF. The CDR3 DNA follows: TGTGCCAGCAGCCCCCCCCCGGAAGGGACTAGAGGAAACAATGAGCAGTTCTTC.

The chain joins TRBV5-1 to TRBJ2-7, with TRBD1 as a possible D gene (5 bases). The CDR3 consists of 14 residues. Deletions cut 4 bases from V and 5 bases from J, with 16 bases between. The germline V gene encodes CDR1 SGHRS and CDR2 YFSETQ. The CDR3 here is CASSQQAPKDEQYF. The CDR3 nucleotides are TGCGCCAGCAGCCAACAGGCCCCTAAGGACGAGCAGTACTTC.

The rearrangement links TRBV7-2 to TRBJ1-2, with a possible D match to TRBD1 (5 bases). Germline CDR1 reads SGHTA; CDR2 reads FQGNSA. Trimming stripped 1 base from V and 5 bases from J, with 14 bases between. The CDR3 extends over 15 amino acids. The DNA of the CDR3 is TGTGCCAGCAGCTTAGTGAGGGGAGGGGATTATGGCTACACCTTC. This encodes CASSLVRGGDYGYTF.

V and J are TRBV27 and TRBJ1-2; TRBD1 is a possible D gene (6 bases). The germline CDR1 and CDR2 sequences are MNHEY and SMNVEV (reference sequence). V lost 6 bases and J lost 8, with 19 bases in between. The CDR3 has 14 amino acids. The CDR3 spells CASSPITGISGYTF. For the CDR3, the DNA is TGTGCCAGCAGCCCCATAACAGGGATCAGCGGCTACACCTTC.